These 22 T cell receptor beta chains came from one sample sequenced in a study of blood T cells in healthy people across ages. Combining a sample-barcoded 5' primer with a J-beta primer mix, a second PCR ran for about 6 to 12 cycles. TCRdb redid the calling of the 5' RACE reads with MiXCR, one entry per CDR3 protein. The sample shows about 600,000 distinct CDR3 sequences, 40% to 55% of them seen only once. The source material was blood. The receptors come from an older man in good health.

The CDR3 DNA is TGTGCCAGCAGGGTTCAGGGTAGTAGTTCCTACGAGCAGTACTTC. This sequence encodes CASRVQGSSSYEQYF. The chain uses TRBV6-5 and TRBJ2-7; D might be TRBD1 (5 bases). The CDR3 length is 15 residues. The germline V gene has CDR1 MNHEY and CDR2 SVGAGI. V was pared by 6 bases and J by 1 base, with 16 bases between.

Regarding this clonotype: One base away lies a much larger clone, so this may be a sequencing read error. The gene calls are TRBV27 and TRBJ2-1; 10 bases line up with TRBD2. The CDR3 sequence is 15 residues long. The V gene end was trimmed by 3 bases and the J gene end by 5 bases; junction bases not matched to a gene: 4. Germline V gene data show CDR1 as MNHEY and CDR2 as SMNVEV (reference sequence). This CDR3 is CASSFTSGVHNEQFF. The DNA of the CDR3 is TGTGCCAGCAGTTTCACTAGCGGGGTCCACAATGAGCAGTTCTTC.

The rearrangement uses TRBV4-1 and TRBJ2-3; 7 bases align to TRBD1. The CDR3 covers 13 residues. Germline V gene lookup returns CDR1 MGHRA and CDR2 YSYEKL. J gave up 8 bases and V 0 bases, and 2 bases lay outside the gene matches. CDR3 sequence: CASSQERQGTQYF. The DNA of the CDR3 is TGCGCCAGCAGCCAAGAGAGACAGGGTACGCAGTATTTT.

CDR3 nucleotide sequence: TGTGCCAGCCGGACAGGGTCTACAGGGGCCAACGTCCTGACTTTC. Translation gives CASRTGSTGANVLTF. The chain combines TRBV7-2 with TRBJ2-6, with TRBD1 identical over 8 bases. The CDR3 consists of 15 residues. CDR1 SGHTA and CDR2 FQGNSA come from the germline V gene. V lost 8 bases, J lost 4 bases, and 7 bases stayed unmatched. The full variable domain, in which reference TRBV7-2 and TRBJ2-6 provide the parts outside the CDR3, is GAGVSQSPSNKVTEKGKDVELRCDPISGHTALYWYRQSLGQGLEFLIYFQGNSAPDKSGLPSDRFSAERTGGSVSTLTIQRTQQEDSAVYLCASRTGSTGANVLTFGAGSRLTVL.

There are a few counts of this clonotype. The rearrangement uses TRBV15 and TRBJ2-3; 7 bases line up with TRBD1. Per germline, CDR1 LNHNV and CDR2 YYDKDF (reference sequence). CDR3 length: 14 amino acids. V lost 7 bases, J lost 2 bases, and 6 bases stayed unmatched. CDR3 DNA sequence: TGTGCCACCACCCCAGGGGGACACACAGATACGCAGTATTTT. This sequence encodes CATTPGGHTDTQYF.

This chain uses TRBV20-1 with TRBJ1-6; 8 nucleotides line up with TRBD1. Germline CDR1 reads DFQATT; CDR2 reads SNEGSKA (reference sequence). Trimming removed 1 base from V and 8 bases from J; junction bases left unmatched: 10. The CDR3 covers 16 residues. In nucleotides, the CDR3 is TGCAGTGCTAGAGGGCTCGGGGGACAGGACTATTCACCCCTCCACTTT. This translates into CSARGLGGQDYSPLHF.

In its sample, this clonotype was seen a few times. The rearrangement links TRBV29-1 to TRBJ2-5; 12 bases match TRBD2. CDR1 and CDR2 (germline): SQVTM, ANQGSEA. V trimming: 5 bases; J trimming: 2 bases; junction bases outside the gene matches: 6. The length of the CDR3 is 15 residues. In DNA, the CDR3 is TGCAGCGTTCTTGGGCTAGCGGGAGGGCAAGAGACCCAGTACTTC. Its translation is CSVLGLAGGQETQYF.

The chain carries TRBV5-1 and TRBJ2-2; D unresolved. Germline V lookup: CDR1 SGHRS, CDR2 YFSETQ. Between the trimmed V and J ends, which lost 1 base and 0 bases, there was a span of 7 bases. This CDR3 has 15 amino acids. The CDR3, as DNA: TGCGCCAGCAGCTTGTACTTTCCGAACACCGGGGAGCTGTTTTTT. Protein product: CASSLYFPNTGELFF.

Of note for this clonotype: This may come from a read error, since a much larger clone is one base off. The J gene is TRBJ1-6, the V gene TRBV6-2 or TRBV6-3; D uncertain. The CDR3 contains 15 residues. With 10 bases removed from V and 3 bases from J, the gap between germline ends came to 16 bases. Germline V gene lookup returns CDR1 MNHEY and CDR2 SVGEGT. CDR3 bases: TGTGCCACGACTGACCGAGTCGGCTATAATTCACCCCTCCACTTT. This codes for CATTDRVGYNSPLHF.

This clonotype was detected a few times. The chain couples TRBV29-1 to TRBJ1-3; 10 positions agree with TRBD1. The CDR3 covers 15 residues. From germline, CDR1 is SQVTM and CDR2 ANQGSEA. Trimming at V came to 6 bases and at J to 2 bases, leaving 7 bases not matched to a gene. Here the CDR3 reads CSVGDRGGPGNTIYF. The CDR3, as DNA: TGCAGCGTGGGGGACAGGGGTGGCCCTGGAAACACCATATATTTT.

This rearrangement joins TRBV5-1 to TRBJ2-5, with D perhaps matching TRBD2 (6 bases). The CDR3 runs to 13 residues. V lost 5 bases and J 7 bases, leaving 15 bases between the germline ends. The germline V gene encodes CDR1 SGHRS and CDR2 YFSETQ. CDR3 in DNA: TGCGCCAGCAGTCCCGGAGGGGACGGGACCCAGTACTTC. It codes for CASSPGGDGTQYF.

This clonotype occurred many times. The chain has TRBV28 and TRBJ2-1; 9 bases align to TRBD1. With V trimmed by 5 bases and J by 5 bases, 10 bases remained unmatched. The germline V gene has CDR1 MDHEN and CDR2 SYDVKM. The CDR3 runs 16 residues. The CDR3, as DNA: TGTGCCAGCAGTAATCCGAGGGGACAGGGTAACAATGAGCAGTTCTTC. Translated, it gives CASSNPRGQGNNEQFF.

V and J are TRBV4-1 and TRBJ2-1; 11 bases match TRBD1. This CDR3 spans 17 amino acids. V lost 3 bases and J lost 5; bases outside the gene matches: 9. CDR1 MGHRA and CDR2 YSYEKL come from the germline V gene. The CDR3 bases are TGCGCCAGCAGCCACGATAAGGACAGGGGGCTTCACAATGAGCAGTTCTTC. Translated, it gives CASSHDKDRGLHNEQFF.

This clonotype has just a few counts. The rearrangement joins TRBV7-2 to TRBJ2-5; 9 nucleotides align to TRBD1. J was trimmed by 2 bases and V by 4 bases; bases with no gene match: 5. The CDR3 extends over 15 amino acids. Germline V lookup: CDR1 SGHTA, CDR2 FQGNSA. CDR3 nucleotides: TGTGCCAGCAGCTCCGGGGACAGGGCACAAGAGACCCAGTACTTC. Its translation is CASSSGDRAQETQYF.

This chain joins TRBV4-1 and TRBJ2-3; perhaps TRBD1 as D (5 bases). The germline V and J ends were trimmed by 5 bases and 0 bases, with 18 bases remaining between them. Germline values: CDR1 MGHRA, CDR2 YSYEKL. There are 17 residues in the CDR3. CDR3 loop: CASSGRIPGQSTDTQYF. The CDR3 nucleotides are TGCGCCAGCAGCGGAAGAATCCCCGGACAAAGCACAGATACGCAGTATTTT.

The chain links TRBV5-1 to TRBJ2-1, with D possibly matching TRBD1 (6 bases). The CDR3 has 16 residues. Trimming took 4 bases from V and 4 from J, leaving 18 bases between them. Germline CDR1 is SGHRS and CDR2 is YFSETQ. In nucleotides, the CDR3 is TGCGCCAGCAGCATATCCTCAGACAGGCCATACAATGAGCAGTTCTTC. Translation: CASSISSDRPYNEQFF. Full variable domain (remainder filled in from reference TRBV5-1 and TRBJ2-1): KAGVTQTPRYLIKTRGQQVTLSCSPISGHRSVSWYQQTPGQGLQFLFEYFSETQRNKGNFPGRFSGRQFSNSRSEMNVSTLELGDSALYLCASSISSDRPYNEQFFGPGTRLTVL.

The chain joins TRBV9 to TRBJ2-3; D unresolved. The CDR3 is 15 amino acids. The germline V and J ends were trimmed by 0 bases and 2 bases, with 10 bases remaining between them. Germline V gene lookup returns CDR1 SGDLS and CDR2 YYNGEE. CDR3 nucleotides: TGTGCCAGCAGCGTAGGGATAGGGCTCACAGATACGCAGTATTTT. Translation: CASSVGIGLTDTQYF.

CDR3 sequence: CASSHAETQYF. DNA of the CDR3: TGTGCCAGCAGCCACGCTGAGACCCAGTACTTC. The rearrangement uses TRBV7-9 and TRBJ2-5; D is uncertain. Germline loops: CDR1 SEHNR, CDR2 FQNEAQ (reference sequence). V was cut by 5 bases and J by 5 bases, with 6 bases left in between. The CDR3 has 11 residues.

V usage is TRBV29-1 and J usage is TRBJ2-1, with D possibly matching TRBD2 (6 bases). CDR3 length equals 12 residues. Trimming removed 5 bases at V and 5 bases at J, with 10 bases between. Germline CDR1 SQVTM, CDR2 ANQGSEA. The CDR3 sequence: CSVPGLNNEQFF. The CDR3 DNA reads as TGCAGCGTTCCGGGACTTAACAATGAGCAGTTCTTC.

This clonotype has a count of ten or more. This sequence joins TRBV6-2 or TRBV6-3 and TRBJ2-1, with TRBD2 matching 12 bases. J was trimmed by 7 bases and V by 6 bases; bases with no gene match: 10. The CDR3 runs to 16 residues. Germline assignment: CDR1 MNHEY and CDR2 SVGEGT. The CDR3 here is CASRRASGRARNEQFF. DNA of the CDR3: TGTGCCAGCAGGAGGGCTAGCGGGAGGGCCAGGAATGAGCAGTTCTTC.

The gene calls are TRBV29-1 and TRBJ2-3; D gene uncertain. CDR1 and CDR2 (germline): SQVTM, ANQGSEA. This CDR3 has 14 residues. V was pared by 8 bases and J by 2 bases, with 17 bases between. The CDR3 DNA sequence: TGCAGCCATTGGTCCGGCCTTCTCACAGATACGCAGTATTTT. Its translation is CSHWSGLLTDTQYF.

The genes are TRBV29-1 and TRBJ1-4; a weak D match, TRBD1 (6 bases). The CDR3 is made up of 13 amino acids. Germline V gene data show CDR1 as SQVTM and CDR2 as ANQGSEA. Trimming removed 3 bases at V and 4 bases at J, with 9 bases between. The CDR3 is CSVDVGGNEKLFF. Written as DNA, the CDR3 is TGCAGCGTTGACGTAGGGGGTAATGAAAAACTGTTTTTT.